This T cell receptor (beta chain) came from a study of blood T cell repertoires in COVID-19. Study-wide context: Samples representing acute and convalescent COVID-19 were sourced from the United States, Italy and Spain. PBMCs, B-cell-depleted T cells, or T cells were the source of the cDNA or gDNA that made up the material.

In the source study's methods: Estimated nucleated cell counts came from reference gene primer amplification. TCRdb's table, derived via immunoSEQ multiplex PCR, lists solely in-frame clones and lacks some. That table supplies the V and J calls and clone size; D and trimming were determined from the DNA. The table records 150,000 to 200,000 clones, 78% of them present only once. V was shortened by 6 bases and J by 5 bases, with 8 bases between the two germline ends. The CDR3 totals 12 residues. Germline CDR1 and CDR2: LNHDA and SQIVND (reference sequence). The chain employs TRBV19 and TRBJ1-5; D is ambiguous. This receptor was obtained from a woman aged 80 or over with acute or convalescent COVID-19. The specimen was peripheral blood. CDR3 sequence reads: CASSGDYQPQHF. Written as DNA, the CDR3 is TGTGCCAGTAGCGGGGATTATCAGCCCCAGCATTTT. Full variable domain (remainder filled in from reference TRBV19 and TRBJ1-5): DGGITQSPKYLFRKEGQNVTLSCEQNLNHDAMYWYRQDPGQGLRLIYYSQIVNDFQKGDIAEGYSVSREKKESFPLTVTSAQKNPTAFYLCASSGDYQPQHFGDGTRLSIL.